This T cell receptor (beta chain) was found in a study of T cell responses to AZD1222 COVID-19 vaccine. This table comes from immunoSEQ multiplex PCR, and its TCRdb copy is limited to in-frame clones, with some not included. In the table there are approximately 130,000 clones, over 90% of which are singletons. The CDR3 has 14 residues. Looked up from germline, CDR1 is MNHEY and CDR2 is SVGAGI. V was trimmed by 3 bases and J by 5 bases, leaving 13 bases between them. The source material was peripheral blood, sampled on day 0 of AZD1222 vaccination. This clonotype was obtained from an adult in good health. J is TRBJ1-2 and V is TRBV6-5; D ambiguous. The CDR3 here is CASSYRRFGYGYTF. Here the CDR3 DNA reads TGTGCCAGCAGTTATAGGCGCTTTGGGTATGGCTACACCTTC.